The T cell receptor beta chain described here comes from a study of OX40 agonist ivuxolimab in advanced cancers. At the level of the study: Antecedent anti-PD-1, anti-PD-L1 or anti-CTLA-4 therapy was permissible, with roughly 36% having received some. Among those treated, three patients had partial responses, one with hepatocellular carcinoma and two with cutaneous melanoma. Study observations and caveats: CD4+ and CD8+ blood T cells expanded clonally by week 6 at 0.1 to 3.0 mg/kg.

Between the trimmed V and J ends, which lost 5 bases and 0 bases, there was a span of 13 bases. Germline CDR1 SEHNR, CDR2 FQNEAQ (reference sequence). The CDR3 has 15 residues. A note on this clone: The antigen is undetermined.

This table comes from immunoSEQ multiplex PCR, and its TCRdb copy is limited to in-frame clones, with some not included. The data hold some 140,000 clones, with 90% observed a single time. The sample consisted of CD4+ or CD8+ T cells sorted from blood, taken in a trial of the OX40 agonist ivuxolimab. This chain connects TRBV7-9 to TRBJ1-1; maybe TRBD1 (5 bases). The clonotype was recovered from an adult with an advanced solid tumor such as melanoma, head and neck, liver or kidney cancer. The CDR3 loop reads CASSPYTGVNTEAFF. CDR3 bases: TGTGCCAGCAGCCCATACACGGGGGTGAACACTGAAGCTTTCTTT.